The rows below give T cell receptor beta chains drawn from one sample of a study of T cells expressing NK-cell markers. TCRdb reprocessed the 5' RACE reads and reports one entry per CDR3 protein, with no DNA. The sample totals around 100,000 distinct CDR3 sequences. The specimen was blood T cells: a sorted CD56 or NKG2C T cell subset, CD4+ or CD8+ T cells, or bulk PBMC T cells (not recorded which). Every receptor here comes from a woman aged 18 to 75 in good health. CDR3s include the opening cysteine and the closing phenylalanine or tryptophan.

TRBV7-8	TRBJ2-7	CASSLQGAAGGFYEQYF
TRBV4-1	TRBJ1-1	CASSLRQLNTEAFF
TRBV19	TRBJ2-1	CASSIGYNEQFF
TRBV6-2/TRBV6-3	TRBJ2-7	CASMGLPENEQYF
TRBV7-9	TRBJ2-1	CAILRTAPNSYNEQFF
TRBV25-1	TRBJ2-1	CASSESRRTLDDNEQFF
TRBV19	TRBJ2-1	CASSILASENEQFF
TRBV12-3/TRBV12-4	TRBJ1-5	CASTPMSPQHF
TRBV7-3	TRBJ2-3	CASSFSPDTQYF
TRBV20-1	TRBJ1-3	CSARREIGTGNTIYF
TRBV15	TRBJ2-7	CATSRVGQDPSYEQYF
TRBV6-4	TRBJ2-3	CASSDSQGADTQYF
TRBV4-3	TRBJ2-1	CASSQEIGGLAYNEQFF
TRBV5-1	TRBJ2-7	CASSLAGRTYEQYF
TRBV7-8	TRBJ2-1	CASSSNYRDRSYNEQFF
TRBV7-2	TRBJ2-1	CASSYAGGPGNEQFF
TRBV5-5	TRBJ1-3	CASRDRGGNTIYF
TRBV15	TRBJ2-1	CATGGSYNEQFF
TRBV9	TRBJ2-2	CASSVGSGEITGELFF
TRBV29-1	TRBJ2-1	CSVPSGPTGVNEQFF
TRBV27	TRBJ2-3	CASSFSASMGDTQYF
TRBV28	TRBJ2-1	CASTPGAVGGYNEQFF
TRBV29-1	TRBJ1-2	CSVEASGDLYGYTF
TRBV5-6	TRBJ1-5	CASSLGTTGGNQPQHF
TRBV7-6	TRBJ2-1	CASSLGSYDLSYNEQFF
TRBV7-9	TRBJ1-1	CASSPTLPGAEAFF
TRBV21-1	TRBJ2-7	CASSTGGQAVGQYF
TRBV5-1	TRBJ2-5	CASSTSGGEETQYF
TRBV27	TRBJ2-2	CASTTGPGELFF